These T cell receptor beta chains were read from a single sample in a study of spatial heterogeneity in lung cancer. MiXCR, run by TCRdb on the 5' RACE reads, gives a single entry per CDR3 protein. The sample includes approximately 17,000 distinct CDR3 sequences, 19% of them seen just once. The sample here was PBMCs, taken at follow-up. The receptor set was obtained from a male donor with early-stage non-small cell lung cancer. The conserved cysteine and the conserved F or W are not part of the CDR3 here. The order of the fields is J gene, V gene, CDR3 protein.

>TRBJ2-3|TRBV12-3/TRBV12-4
ASSLPGPDTQY
>TRBJ2-1|TRBV4-2
ASSQLPDRGQAWVEQF
>TRBJ2-7|TRBV20-1
SALGSANT
>TRBJ2-7|TRBV7-2
ASSLAGGQGRHEQY
>TRBJ2-3|TRBV7-2
ASSFFGGTDTQY
>TRBJ2-3|TRBV27
ASSLVQVSDTQY
>TRBJ1-5|TRBV5-6
ASSDRGQGNQPQH
>TRBJ2-7|TRBV20-1
SAPRGAGNYEQY
>TRBJ1-5|TRBV6-2/TRBV6-3
ASSYEANQGNQPQH
>TRBJ2-3|TRBV5-4
ASSPGPGFTDTQY
>TRBJ2-1|TRBV29-1
SVDGEQF
>TRBJ2-4|TRBV18
ASSPGTGDIKNIQY
>TRBJ2-7|TRBV7-8
ASSLGSGASEQY
>TRBJ1-3|TRBV7-9
ASSPSGQASGNTIY
>TRBJ2-7|TRBV3-1
ASSQLAGSYEQY
>TRBJ2-3|TRBV11-2
ASGSQFSFLLSTDTQY
>TRBJ2-2|TRBV3-1
ASSLRGTPSGELF
>TRBJ1-6|TRBV20-1
SASRGSSYNSPLH
>TRBJ2-1|TRBV5-6
ASSLGRGYEQF
>TRBJ1-4|TRBV29-1
SVEPGTGPEKLF
>TRBJ2-7|TRBV5-5
ASSSDRRYEQY
>TRBJ1-3|TRBV19
ASCPRGASGNTIY
>TRBJ2-1|TRBV7-9
ASSPWASDEQF
>TRBJ1-1|TRBV4-3
ASSQDHGGAGNTEAF
>TRBJ2-5|TRBV5-1
ASSSTGASGFGETQY
>TRBJ2-1|TRBV29-1
SVDTPPRVNEQF